Given below is one T cell receptor beta chain in context. The data were obtained in a study of blood T cell repertoires in COVID-19. Libraries were prepared by immunoSEQ multiplex PCR; TCRdb keeps only in-frame clonotypes and omits some of them. The sample lists about 62,000 clones, roughly 90% seen once, with about 3.8% in the top ten. Trimming cost V 3 bases and J 2 bases; bases outside gene matches: 0. The CDR3 length is 13 residues. Germline CDR1 and CDR2: MGHDK and SYGVNS. The V call is TRBV25-1, the J call TRBJ2-5, with 7 bases aligning to TRBD2. Sequencing was performed on peripheral blood. The clonotype originates from a human donor in a cohort sampled during active COVID-19. CDR3 DNA: TGTGCCAGCAGTGACGGGGGGCAAGAGACCCAGTACTTC. Its translation is CASSDGGQETQYF.